Shown below are 19 T cell receptor beta chains from a single sample sequenced in a study. TCRdb itself ran the 5' RACE reads through MiXCR, one entry per CDR3 protein. The sample lists under 35,000 distinct CDR3 sequences; roughly 24% were seen once. Sequences were obtained from naive CD4+ T cells sorted from a lymph node. The subset here: naive CD4+ T cells, CD4+CD45RA+CD25-. These receptors all come from a female donor with breast cancer.

By sample share, this clonotype is medium-sized (0.01 to 0.1%). The chain combines TRBV12-3 or TRBV12-4 with TRBJ2-5, with D possibly TRBD2 on 5 matching bases. The CDR3 contains 11 residues. Trimming left V 8 bases short and J 6 bases short, with 10 bases between. DNA of the CDR3: TGTGCCAGCTCCGGACTCCAGACCCAGTACTTC. Translation gives CASSGLQTQYF.

J is TRBJ2-1 and V is TRBV6-1; maybe TRBD1 (5 bases). This CDR3 contains 11 residues. V shed 8 bases and J shed 14 bases, with 16 bases lying between them. Germline CDR1 and CDR2: MNHNS and SASEGT. The CDR3 reads CASHTGPSKFF. For the CDR3, the DNA is TGTGCCAGCCACACAGGTCCCAGTAAGTTCTTC.

This clonotype was seen a few times. The V call is TRBV20-1, the J call TRBJ2-7, with TRBD2 identical over 8 bases. This CDR3 is built from 12 residues. J was trimmed by 7 bases and V by 7 bases; bases with no gene match: 9. Germline loops: CDR1 DFQATT, CDR2 SNEGSKA (reference sequence). The CDR3 loop is CSVWRGAREQYF. CDR3 nucleotide sequence: TGCAGTGTTTGGCGGGGGGCGCGGGAGCAGTACTTC.

This clonotype appeared many times. This rearrangement joins TRBV4-3 to TRBJ2-7; 8 nucleotides agree with TRBD2. Germline CDR1 is LGHNA and CDR2 is YSLEER. The V segment lost 0 bases and the J segment 2 bases; nucleotides outside the gene matches: 3. The CDR3 runs 15 residues. The CDR3 DNA reads TGCGCCAGCAGCCAAGAGGCAGCGGGAGCCTACGAGCAGTACTTC. The encoded protein is CASSQEAAGAYEQYF.

This chain links TRBV5-1 with TRBJ2-7, with 8 bases matching TRBD1. The CDR3 spans 13 residues. CDR1 and CDR2 (germline): SGHRS, YFSETQ. The V and J ends lost 4 bases and 2 bases, in that order; junction bases with no gene match: 2. Here the CDR3 reads CASSGTGTYEQYF. The CDR3 bases are TGCGCCAGCAGCGGGACAGGAACCTACGAGCAGTACTTC.

This chain uses TRBV7-2 with TRBJ2-7; 9 nucleotides line up with TRBD2. The J segment lost 6 bases and the V segment lost 5 bases, leaving 11 bases of the junction unmatched. The germline V gene has CDR1 SGHTA and CDR2 FQGNSA. This CDR3 region has 15 residues. CDR3 sequence (DNA): TGTGCCAGCAGCCTCAGGGTTAGCGGGAGCGGCGAGCAGTACTTC. Translation: CASSLRVSGSGEQYF. Combining the CDR3 with reference TRBV7-2 and TRBJ2-7 gives the whole variable domain GAGVSQSPSNKVTEKGKDVELRCDPISGHTALYWYRQSLGQGLEFLIYFQGNSAPDKSGLPSDRFSAERTGGSVSTLTIQRTQQEDSAVYLCASSLRVSGSGEQYFGPGTRLTVT.

A note on this clonotype: A read error may explain this, as a much larger clone is one base away. The chain employs TRBV12-3 or TRBV12-4 and TRBJ1-2, with 7 bases matching TRBD1. V dropped 3 bases and J dropped 10; count of bases not matched to a gene: 8. The CDR3 runs to 13 residues. DNA of the CDR3: TGTGCCAGCAGTTTTAGAGGGGGCTCTGACTACACCTTC. This sequence encodes CASSFRGGSDYTF.

This clonotype appeared a few times. The chain combines TRBV5-6 with TRBJ2-2; 7 bases line up with TRBD1. The CDR3 is made up of 15 amino acids. Per germline, CDR1 SGHDT and CDR2 YYEEEE. With V trimmed by 2 bases and J by 0 bases, 1 base remained unmatched. The CDR3 bases are TGTGCCAGCAGCTTTAGGGGGCCGAACACCGGGGAGCTGTTTTTT. The encoded protein is CASSFRGPNTGELFF.

Concerning this clonotype: This clone may be a read error of a much larger clone one base away. The DNA of the CDR3 is TGCGCCAGCAGCTTGGAAGACAGGGGAGGTGAGCAGTTCTTC. Its protein is CASSLEDRGGEQFF. The chain uses TRBV5-1 and TRBJ2-1, with 8 bases that match TRBD1. The V segment lost 0 bases and the J segment 9 bases; nucleotides outside the gene matches: 5. Germline CDR1 and CDR2: SGHRS and YFSETQ. The CDR3 length is 14 residues.

This clonotype was seen many times. This chain links TRBV6-1 with TRBJ2-3; D not certain. V was pared by 1 base and J by 2 bases, with 4 bases between. The germline gives CDR1 MNHNS, CDR2 SASEGT. This CDR3 is 13 amino acids long. CDR3: CASSEDNTDTQYF. CDR3 in DNA: TGTGCCAGCAGTGAAGACAACACAGATACGCAGTATTTT.

The rearrangement joins TRBV27 to TRBJ2-7; 10 bases are a match to TRBD1. CDR3 length: 16 residues. Trimming at V came to 6 bases and at J to 4 bases, leaving 12 bases not matched to a gene. Germline CDR1 is MNHEY and CDR2 is SMNVEV (reference sequence). The CDR3, as DNA: TGTGCCAGCAGAATTAGGACAGGGGGAAGGCTATACGAGCAGTACTTC. Translating it yields CASRIRTGGRLYEQYF.

Of note for this clonotype: A much larger clone lies one base from this, so it may be a read error. V usage is TRBV28 and J usage is TRBJ2-4, with a tentative D call TRBD2 (7 bases). Trimming stripped 8 bases from V and 6 bases from J, with 23 bases between. The CDR3 runs 16 residues. The V gene's germline CDR1 is MDHEN and CDR2 SYDVKM. The CDR3 loop is CASGGASGTPRNIQYF. CDR3 DNA sequence: TGTGCCAGCGGGGGGGCATCCGGGACACCGAGAAACATTCAGTACTTC.

This sequence joins TRBV5-5 and TRBJ1-1; D possibly corresponds to TRBD1 (5 bases). The CDR3 is 15 residues long. Looked up from germline, CDR1 is SGHKS and CDR2 is YYEKEE (reference sequence). Trimming shortened V by 3 bases and J by 0 bases, and 12 bases separated the two germline ends. The CDR3 DNA sequence: TGTGCCAGCAGCTGGTCTGGAGGGGTGAACACTGAAGCTTTCTTT. It encodes CASSWSGGVNTEAFF.

With regard to this clonotype: A much larger clone is a single base away; this may be a read error. The chain recombines TRBV11-1 with TRBJ2-7; 10 bases are shared with TRBD2. The CDR3 spans 13 residues. V lost 8 bases, J lost 5 bases, and 6 bases stayed unmatched. Germline V gives CDR1 SGHAT, CDR2 FQDESV (reference sequence). The CDR3 reads CASCLGLADEQYF. The CDR3 DNA reads as TGTGCCAGCTGCCTCGGACTAGCGGACGAGCAGTACTTC. Full variable domain (remainder filled in from reference TRBV11-1 and TRBJ2-7): EAEVAQSPRYKITEKSQAVAFWCDPISGHATLYWYRQILGQGPELLVQFQDESVVDDSQLPKDRFSAERLKGVDSTLKIQPAELGDSAMYLCASCLGLADEQYFGPGTRLTVT.

With regard to this clonotype: A much larger clone lies a single base off, so this may be a read error. The gene calls are TRBV12-3 or TRBV12-4 and TRBJ2-3; perhaps TRBD1 as D (5 bases). The CDR3 is 13 amino acids. The CDR3 is CASSLWVTGTQYF. CDR3 bases: TGTGCCAGCAGTTTATGGGTCACAGGTACGCAGTATTTT.

Turning to this clonotype: This may come from a read error, since a much larger clone is one base off. The chain links TRBV4-2 to TRBJ2-1; 10 bases align to TRBD2. CDR3 length: 17 amino acids. J was trimmed by 7 bases and V by 0 bases; bases with no gene match: 9. CDR1 LGHNA and CDR2 YNFKEQ come from the germline V gene. CDR3 bases: TGTGCCAGCAGCCAAGATGGGGCTAGCGGGAGTCTGAATGAGCAGTTCTTC. Translating it yields CASSQDGASGSLNEQFF.

The CDR3 DNA reads TGTGCCAGCAGCCAAGGGGGGATCGTCTCCTACGAGCAGTACTTC. Protein: CASSQGGIVSYEQYF. V and J are TRBV3-1 and TRBJ2-7; D may be TRBD1 or TRBD2 (5 bases each). This CDR3 contains 15 residues. Looked up from germline, CDR1 is LGHDT and CDR2 is YNNKEL (reference sequence). The V end was cut by 1 base, the J end by 0 bases, with 10 bases between.

This clonotype was counted once. The chain is built from TRBV7-2 and TRBJ2-1; possibly TRBD1 for D (5 bases). V was shortened by 8 bases and J by 8 bases, with 16 bases between the two germline ends. CDR3 length: 13 amino acids. Germline lookup yields CDR1 SGHTA and CDR2 FQGNSA. CDR3 sequence: CASAQGNRDEQFF. CDR3 coding DNA: TGTGCCAGCGCGCAGGGCAATAGGGATGAGCAGTTCTTC.

The chain joins TRBV4-1 to TRBJ1-1, with 8 bases fitting TRBD1. The V gene's germline CDR1 is MGHRA and CDR2 YSYEKL. Losses at the gene ends were 3 bases for V and 0 bases for J; bases not matched to a gene: 9. This CDR3 region has 17 residues. In nucleotides, the CDR3 is TGCGCCAGCAGCCACAAGAACTACAGGGGGATGAACACTGAAGCTTTCTTT. It yields the protein CASSHKNYRGMNTEAFF.